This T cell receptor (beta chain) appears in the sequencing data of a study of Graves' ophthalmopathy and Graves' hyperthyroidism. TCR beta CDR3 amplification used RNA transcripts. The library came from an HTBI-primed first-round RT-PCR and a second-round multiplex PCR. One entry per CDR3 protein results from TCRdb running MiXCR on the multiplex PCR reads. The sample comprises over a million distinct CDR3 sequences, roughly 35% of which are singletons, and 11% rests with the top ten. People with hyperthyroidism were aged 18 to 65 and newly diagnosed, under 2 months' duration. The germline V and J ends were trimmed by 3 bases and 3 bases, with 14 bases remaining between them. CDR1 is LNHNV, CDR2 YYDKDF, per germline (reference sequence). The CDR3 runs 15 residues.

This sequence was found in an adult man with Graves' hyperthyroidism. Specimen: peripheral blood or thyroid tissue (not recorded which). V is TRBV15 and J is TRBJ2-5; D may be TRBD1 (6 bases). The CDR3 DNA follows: TGTGCCACCAGCAGCCAAGAGGCAGGGGAAGAGACCCAGTACTTC. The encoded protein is CATSSQEAGEETQYF.